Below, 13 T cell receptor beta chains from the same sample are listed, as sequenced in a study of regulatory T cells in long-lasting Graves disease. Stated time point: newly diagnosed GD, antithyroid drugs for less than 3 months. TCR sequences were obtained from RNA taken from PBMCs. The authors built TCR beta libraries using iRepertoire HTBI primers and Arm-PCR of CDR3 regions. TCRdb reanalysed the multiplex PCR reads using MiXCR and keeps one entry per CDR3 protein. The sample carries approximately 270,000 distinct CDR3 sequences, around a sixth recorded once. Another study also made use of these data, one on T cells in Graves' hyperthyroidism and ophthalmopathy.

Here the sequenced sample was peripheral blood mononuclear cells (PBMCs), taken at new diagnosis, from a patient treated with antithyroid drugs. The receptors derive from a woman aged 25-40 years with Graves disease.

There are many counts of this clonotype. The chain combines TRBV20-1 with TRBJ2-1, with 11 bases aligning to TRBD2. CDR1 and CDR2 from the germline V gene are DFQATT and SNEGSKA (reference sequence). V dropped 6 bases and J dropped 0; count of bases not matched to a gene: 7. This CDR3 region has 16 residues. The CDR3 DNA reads TGCAGTGCCTTTAGCGGGGGGGTCGACTCCTACAATGAGCAGTTCTTC. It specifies CSAFSGGVDSYNEQFF.

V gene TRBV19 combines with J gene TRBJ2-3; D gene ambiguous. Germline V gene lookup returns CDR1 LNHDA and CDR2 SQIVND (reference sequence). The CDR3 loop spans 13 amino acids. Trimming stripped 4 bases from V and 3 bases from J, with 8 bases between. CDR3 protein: CASSNTKTDTQYF. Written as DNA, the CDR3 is TGTGCCAGTAGTAACACAAAAACAGATACGCAGTATTTT.

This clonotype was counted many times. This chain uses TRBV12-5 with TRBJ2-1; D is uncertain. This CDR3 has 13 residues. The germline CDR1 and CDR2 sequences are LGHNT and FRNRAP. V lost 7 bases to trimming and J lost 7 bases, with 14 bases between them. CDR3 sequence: CASARITTNEQFF. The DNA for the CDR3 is TGTGCTAGTGCCCGGATTACCACAAATGAGCAGTTCTTC.

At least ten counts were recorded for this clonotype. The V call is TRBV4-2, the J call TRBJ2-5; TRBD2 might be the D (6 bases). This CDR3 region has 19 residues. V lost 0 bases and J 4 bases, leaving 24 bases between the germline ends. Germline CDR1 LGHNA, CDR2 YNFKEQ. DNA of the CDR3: TGTGCCAGCAGCCAAGATCCTCCGGGGGTTGGCCAGTACGGAGAGACCCAGTACTTC. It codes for CASSQDPPGVGQYGETQYF.

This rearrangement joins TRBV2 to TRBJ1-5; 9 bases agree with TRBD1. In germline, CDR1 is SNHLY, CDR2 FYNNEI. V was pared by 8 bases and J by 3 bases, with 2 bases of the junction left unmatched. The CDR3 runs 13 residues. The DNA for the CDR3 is TGTGCCAGCCGGACAGGGGACAATCAGCCCCAGCATTTT. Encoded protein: CASRTGDNQPQHF.

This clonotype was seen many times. The CDR3 here is CASRWTWGDTQYF. In DNA, the CDR3 is TGTGCCAGCAGGTGGACTTGGGGAGATACGCAGTATTTT. This chain connects TRBV2 to TRBJ2-3; possible D gene TRBD2, 5 bases. The V and J ends lost 6 bases and 5 bases respectively, with 12 bases between them. Germline lookup yields CDR1 SNHLY and CDR2 FYNNEI. The CDR3 loop spans 13 amino acids.

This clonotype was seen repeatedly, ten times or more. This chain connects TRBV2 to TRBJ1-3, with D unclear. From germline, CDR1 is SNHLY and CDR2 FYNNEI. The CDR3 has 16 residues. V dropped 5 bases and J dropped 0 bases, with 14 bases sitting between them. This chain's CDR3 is CASSRGSGSSGNTIYF. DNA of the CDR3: TGTGCCAGCAGTCGAGGGTCGGGGAGCTCTGGAAACACCATATATTTT.

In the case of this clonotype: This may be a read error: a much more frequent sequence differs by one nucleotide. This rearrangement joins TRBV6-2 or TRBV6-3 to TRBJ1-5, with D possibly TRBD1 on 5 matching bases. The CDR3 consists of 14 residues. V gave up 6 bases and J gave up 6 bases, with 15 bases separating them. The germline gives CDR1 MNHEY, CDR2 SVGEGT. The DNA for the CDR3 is TGTGCCAGCAGGGGACCGGGTCACAGTCAGCCCCAGCATTTT. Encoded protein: CASRGPGHSQPQHF.

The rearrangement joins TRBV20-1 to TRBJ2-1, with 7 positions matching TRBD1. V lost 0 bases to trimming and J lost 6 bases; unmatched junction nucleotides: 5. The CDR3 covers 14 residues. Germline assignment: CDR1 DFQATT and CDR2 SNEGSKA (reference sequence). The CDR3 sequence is CSARDRAGGNEQFF. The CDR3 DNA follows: TGCAGTGCTAGAGATCGCGCAGGGGGCAATGAGCAGTTCTTC.

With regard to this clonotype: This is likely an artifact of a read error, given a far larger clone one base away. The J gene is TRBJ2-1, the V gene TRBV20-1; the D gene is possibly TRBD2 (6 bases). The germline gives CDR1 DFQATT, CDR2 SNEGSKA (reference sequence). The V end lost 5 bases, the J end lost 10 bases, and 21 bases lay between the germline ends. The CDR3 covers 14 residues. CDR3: CSARRDALSYEQFF. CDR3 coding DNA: TGCAGTGCTCGGAGGGACGCCCTCTCCTACGAGCAGTTCTTC.

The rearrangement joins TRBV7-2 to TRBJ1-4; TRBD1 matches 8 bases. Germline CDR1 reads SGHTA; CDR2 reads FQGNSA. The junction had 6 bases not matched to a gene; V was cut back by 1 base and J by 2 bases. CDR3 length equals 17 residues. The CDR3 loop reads CASSLVQGAYTNEKLFF. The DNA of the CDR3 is TGTGCCAGCAGCTTAGTTCAGGGGGCTTATACTAATGAAAAACTGTTTTTT.

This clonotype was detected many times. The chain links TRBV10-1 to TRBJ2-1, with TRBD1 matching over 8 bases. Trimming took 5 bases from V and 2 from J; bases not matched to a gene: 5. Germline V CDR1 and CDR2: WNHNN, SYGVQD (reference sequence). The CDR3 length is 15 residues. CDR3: CASSSRTGPYNEQFF. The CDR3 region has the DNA TGCGCCAGCAGTTCTAGGACAGGGCCCTACAATGAGCAGTTCTTC.

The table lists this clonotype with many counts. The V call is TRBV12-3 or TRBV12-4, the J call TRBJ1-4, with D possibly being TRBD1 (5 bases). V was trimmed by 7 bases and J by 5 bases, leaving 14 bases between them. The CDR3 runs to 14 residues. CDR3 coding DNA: TGTGCCAGCACCTCCCGGGGGGGGAATGAAAAACTGTTTTTT. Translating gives CASTSRGGNEKLFF.